The 25 T cell receptor beta chains below all came from one sample that was sequenced in a study of blood T cell repertoires in COVID-19. Clones were sequenced by immunoSEQ multiplex PCR, and TCRdb holds only the in-frame ones, with some missing. The sample contains about 92,000 clones, 70% to 85% of which appear only once. Sequencing input: peripheral blood. The receptors shown here come from a human donor in a cohort sampled during active COVID-19.

The CDR3 coding sequence is TGCGCCAGCAGCCCCAAAGCACCTCTCAATGAGCAGTTCTTC. It translates to CASSPKAPLNEQFF. This chain joins TRBV4-1 and TRBJ2-1; D remains unclear. Germline lookup yields CDR1 MGHRA and CDR2 YSYEKL. Trimming took off 4 bases at V and 6 bases at J, with 13 bases between the two ends. The CDR3 loop spans 14 amino acids.

V is TRBV21-1 and J is TRBJ2-7; the D call in the table, TRBD1, was not verified against the DNA. TRBV21-1 corresponds to a pseudogene. The CDR3 length is 16 residues. DNA of the CDR3: TGTGCCAGCAGCAAAGCGTCGGGACAGTGGTTCGTCGAGCAGTACTTC. Translated: CASSKASGQWFVEQYF.

The chain uses TRBV7-3 and TRBJ1-3; tentative D call: TRBD1 (6 bases). The V end lost 5 bases, the J end lost 0 bases, and 11 bases lay between the germline ends. There are 15 residues in the CDR3. Germline values: CDR1 SGHTA, CDR2 FQGTGA. This CDR3 is CASSPQGGSGNTIYF. CDR3 nucleotides: TGTGCCAGCAGCCCCCAAGGGGGCTCTGGAAACACCATATATTTT.

The chain uses TRBV5-1 and TRBJ2-1; TRBD1 aligns across 7 bases. Trimming removed 7 bases from V and 0 bases from J; junction bases left unmatched: 4. This CDR3 has 14 amino acids. Germline lookup yields CDR1 SGHRS and CDR2 YFSETQ. This chain's CDR3 is CASSGTDSYNEQFF. The DNA for the CDR3 is TGCGCCAGCTCCGGGACAGACTCCTACAATGAGCAGTTCTTC. The full variable domain, completed using reference TRBV5-1 and TRBJ2-1, is KAGVTQTPRYLIKTRGQQVTLSCSPISGHRSVSWYQQTPGQGLQFLFEYFSETQRNKGNFPGRFSGRQFSNSRSEMNVSTLELGDSALYLCASSGTDSYNEQFFGPGTRLTVL.

The CDR3 protein is CAWSVLVAGYQVGEQFF. CDR3 nucleotides: TGTGCCTGGAGTGTACTTGTGGCGGGATATCAGGTGGGTGAGCAGTTCTTC. The V gene is TRBV30, the J gene TRBJ2-1; maybe TRBD2 (6 bases). CDR1 is GTSNPN and CDR2 is SVGIG in the germline V gene (reference sequence). The CDR3 is 17 residues long. Trimming took off 0 bases at V and 9 bases at J, with 24 bases between the two ends.

The chain uses TRBV19 and TRBJ1-1; 11 bases are a match to TRBD1. This CDR3 contains 13 residues. With 5 bases clipped from V and 11 bases from J, the junction kept 7 bases outside the gene matches. CDR1 LNHDA and CDR2 SQIVND come from the germline V gene (reference sequence). The CDR3 sequence is CASSRGQGALAFF. CDR3 nucleotides: TGTGCCAGTAGTCGAGGACAGGGGGCGTTGGCTTTCTTT.

The chain combines TRBV6-5 with TRBJ2-4; D may be TRBD1 (8 bases). CDR3 length equals 14 residues. Trimming shortened V by 4 bases and J by 8 bases, and 15 bases separated the two germline ends. Looked up from germline, CDR1 is MNHEY and CDR2 is SVGAGI. The CDR3 DNA reads TGTGCCAGCAGTTTATCCACAGGGGGGGACATTCAGTACTTC. Translated: CASSLSTGGDIQYF.

This rearrangement joins TRBV7-6 to TRBJ2-7, with 10 bases fitting TRBD2. Per germline, CDR1 SGHVS and CDR2 FNYEAQ. Trimming at V came to 5 bases and at J to 2 bases, leaving 6 bases not matched to a gene. The CDR3 loop spans 15 amino acids. The DNA of the CDR3 is TGTGCCAGCAGCCCACGGACTAGCGGTACCTACGAGCAGTACTTC. Its translation is CASSPRTSGTYEQYF. The variable domain in full, with the rest retrieved from reference TRBV7-6 and TRBJ2-7, is GAGVSQSPRYKVTKRGQDVALRCDPISGHVSLYWYRQALGQGPEFLTYFNYEAQQDKSGLPNDRFSAERPEGSISTLTIQRTEQRDSAMYRCASSPRTSGTYEQYFGPGTRLTVT.

V is TRBV19 and J is TRBJ2-7; tentatively, D is TRBD1 (5 bases). Trimming cost V 3 bases and J 6 bases, with 12 bases left between them. This CDR3 spans 13 amino acids. The germline CDR1 and CDR2 sequences are LNHDA and SQIVND (reference sequence). CDR3: CASSIKQAREQYF. CDR3 bases: TGTGCCAGTAGTATCAAACAGGCTCGCGAGCAGTACTTC.

This clone was counted once. This chain uses TRBV7-9 with TRBJ1-2, with D possibly being TRBD1 (6 bases). Trimming left V 4 bases short and J 3 bases short, with 18 bases between. The CDR3 spans 16 residues. The V gene's germline CDR1 is SEHNR and CDR2 FQNEAQ (reference sequence). This chain's CDR3 is CASSSGGAGLDYGYTF. The DNA of the CDR3 is TGTGCCAGCAGCTCCGGGGGGGCAGGGTTGGACTATGGCTACACCTTC.

The CDR3 sequence is CASFGTGRDYGYTF. Written as DNA, the CDR3 is TGTGCCAGCTTCGGGACAGGGAGGGACTATGGCTACACCTTC. The rearrangement uses TRBV18 and TRBJ1-2, with TRBD1 matching 9 bases. The ends lost 7 bases at V and 3 bases at J; junction bases unmatched: 6. Per germline, CDR1 KGHSH and CDR2 LQKENI. The CDR3 is 14 amino acids.

The chain uses TRBV11-3 and TRBJ2-1; 8 bases align to TRBD2. CDR1 is SGHNT, CDR2 YENEEA, per germline. CDR3 length: 16 residues. V gave up 1 base and J gave up 6 bases; unmatched junction bases: 8. CDR3 loop: CASSLGGTRGGNEQFF. The CDR3 DNA is TGTGCCAGCAGCTTAGGCGGGACTAGAGGGGGCAATGAGCAGTTCTTC.

With regard to this clone: At the DNA level, this CDR3 is encoded by other sequences in the same sample as well. This chain connects TRBV9 to TRBJ1-5; TRBD1 is a possible D gene (5 bases). V was pared by 2 bases and J by 0 bases, with 6 bases between. From germline, CDR1 is SGDLS and CDR2 YYNGEE. The CDR3 totals 14 residues. In DNA, the CDR3 is TGTGCCAGCAGCGTCGACAGTAGCAATCAGCCCCAGCATTTT. This gives the protein CASSVDSSNQPQHF.

DNA for the CDR3: TGTGCCAGCAGCCAGATACAGGGGGCGGAAGAGACCCAGTACTTC. Amino acid sequence: CASSQIQGAEETQYF. The chain has TRBV4-2 and TRBJ2-5, with 9 nucleotides matching TRBD1. CDR1 is LGHNA and CDR2 is YNFKEQ in the germline V gene. The CDR3 has 15 residues. The trim removed 3 bases at V and 3 bases at J, leaving 5 bases unmatched.

The rearrangement uses TRBV23-1 and TRBJ1-2; 9 bases are a match to TRBD1. TRBV23-1 is given ORF status, its function remaining uncertain. V shed 0 bases, J shed 8 bases, and the junction held 10 bases outside the gene matches. The CDR3 covers 16 residues. The CDR3 region has the DNA TGCGCCAGCAGTCAATCGGGCGACAGGGGGTTGGGAGGCTACACCTTC. It specifies CASSQSGDRGLGGYTF.

The J gene is TRBJ2-5, the V gene TRBV12-3 or TRBV12-4, with D unresolved. The CDR3 spans 13 residues. Trimming removed 4 bases at V and 4 bases at J, with 10 bases between. The CDR3 loop is CASSSGAGETQYF. CDR3 bases: TGTGCCAGCAGTTCTGGAGCCGGAGAGACCCAGTACTTC.

V is TRBV6-6 and J is TRBJ1-2, with a possible D match to TRBD1 (6 bases). CDR3 length: 15 residues. CDR1 is MNHNY, CDR2 SVGAGI, per germline (reference sequence). Between the trimmed V and J ends, which lost 7 bases and 0 bases, there was a span of 15 bases. As DNA, the CDR3 is TGTGCCAGCATCAACGGACAGTTAGCTAACTATGGCTACACCTTC. Translation: CASINGQLANYGYTF.

The chain employs TRBV28 and TRBJ1-2, with no clear D. Germline CDR1 and CDR2: MDHEN and SYDVKM. The CDR3 is 12 residues long. V gave up 6 bases and J gave up 5 bases, with 10 bases separating them. As DNA, the CDR3 is TGTGCCAGCAGACAAGGACTATATGGCTACACCTTC. Protein product: CASRQGLYGYTF.

CDR3 sequence reads: CASRDGVPYEQYF. The CDR3 coding sequence is TGTGCCAGCAGGGACGGGGTTCCCTACGAGCAGTACTTC. This chain uses TRBV6-5 with TRBJ2-7; D is possibly TRBD2 (5 bases). The germline V gene has CDR1 MNHEY and CDR2 SVGAGI. V lost 6 bases, J lost 2 bases, and 11 bases lay in between. CDR3 size: 13 residues.

The J gene is TRBJ1-1, the V gene TRBV29-1, with D possibly TRBD1 on 5 matching bases. This CDR3 contains 8 residues. Germline CDR1 is SQVTM and CDR2 is ANQGSEA. This chain's CDR3 is CSTGEAFF. CDR3 sequence (DNA): TGCAGTACAGGAGAAGCTTTCTTT. The variable domain in full, with the rest retrieved from reference TRBV29-1 and TRBJ1-1, is SAVISQKPSRDICQRGTSLTIQCQVDSQVTMMFWYRQQPGQSLTLIATANQGSEATYESGFVIDKFPISRPNLTFSTLTVSNMSPEDSSIYLCSTGEAFFGQGTRLTVV.

This clone was counted once. The J gene is TRBJ1-5, the V gene TRBV28; TRBD1 matches at 7 bases. V gave up 5 bases and J gave up 5 bases; unmatched junction bases: 12. Germline V lookup: CDR1 MDHEN, CDR2 SYDVKM. The CDR3 contains 16 residues. CDR3 in DNA: TGTGCCAGCAGTCCGGAGCCCCCGACAGGGTATCAGCCCCAGCATTTT. Translation gives CASSPEPPTGYQPQHF.

The chain uses TRBV5-1 and TRBJ2-2, with TRBD2 identical over 10 bases. Germline lookup yields CDR1 SGHRS and CDR2 YFSETQ. V was clipped by 5 bases and J by 4 bases; unmatched bases: 8. CDR3 length equals 16 residues. CDR3 coding DNA: TGCGCCAGCAGGCAAGGACTAGCGGACATCACCGGGGAGCTGTTTTTT. Amino acids: CASRQGLADITGELFF. Full variable domain (rest looked up from reference TRBV5-1 and TRBJ2-2): KAGVTQTPRYLIKTRGQQVTLSCSPISGHRSVSWYQQTPGQGLQFLFEYFSETQRNKGNFPGRFSGRQFSNSRSEMNVSTLELGDSALYLCASRQGLADITGELFFGEGSRLTVL.

The chain is built from TRBV4-3 and TRBJ2-2, with D perhaps matching TRBD2 (6 bases). The ends were cut back, 0 bases at V and 2 bases at J, with 22 bases in the middle. Germline V gives CDR1 LGHNA, CDR2 YSLEER. This CDR3 has 20 amino acids. The CDR3 spells CASSQDLGGLASINTGELFF. The CDR3 DNA reads TGCGCCAGCAGCCAAGATTTGGGGGGTCTAGCGTCGATAAACACCGGGGAGCTGTTTTTT.

This clone was recorded only once. The CDR3 sequence is CASSGQGIFFSAFF. CDR3 bases: TGTGCCAGCAGCGGACAGGGAATCTTCTTTTCAGCTTTCTTT. The gene calls are TRBV6-5 and TRBJ1-1; TRBD1 agrees at 8 bases. Trimming removed 6 bases from V and 10 bases from J; junction bases left unmatched: 13. This CDR3 is 14 amino acids long. The germline V gene encodes CDR1 MNHEY and CDR2 SVGAGI.

V gene TRBV30 combines with J gene TRBJ2-3; 9 nucleotides agree with TRBD1. CDR1 and CDR2 (germline): GTSNPN, SVGIG (reference sequence). The V segment lost 5 bases and the J segment 5 bases; nucleotides outside the gene matches: 8. This CDR3 contains 14 residues. For the CDR3, the DNA is TGTGCCTGGGGGACAGGGAGAGGGAGAGATACGCAGTATTTT. Protein product: CAWGTGRGRDTQYF.